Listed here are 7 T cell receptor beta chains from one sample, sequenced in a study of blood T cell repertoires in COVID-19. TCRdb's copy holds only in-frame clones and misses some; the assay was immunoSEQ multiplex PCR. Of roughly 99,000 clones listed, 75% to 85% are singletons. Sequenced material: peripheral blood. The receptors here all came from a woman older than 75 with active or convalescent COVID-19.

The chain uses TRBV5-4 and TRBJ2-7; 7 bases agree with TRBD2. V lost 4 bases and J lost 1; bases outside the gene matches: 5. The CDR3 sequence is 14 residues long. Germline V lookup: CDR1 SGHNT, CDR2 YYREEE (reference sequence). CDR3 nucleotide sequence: TGTGCCAGCAGCGCGGGGGAGGGGTCCTACGAGCAGTACTTC. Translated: CASSAGEGSYEQYF. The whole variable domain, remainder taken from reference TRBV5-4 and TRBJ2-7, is ETGVTQSPTHLIKTRGQQVTLRCSSQSGHNTVSWYQQALGQGPQFIFQYYREEENGRGNFPPRFSGLQFPNYSSELNVNALELDDSALYLCASSAGEGSYEQYFGPGTRLTVT.

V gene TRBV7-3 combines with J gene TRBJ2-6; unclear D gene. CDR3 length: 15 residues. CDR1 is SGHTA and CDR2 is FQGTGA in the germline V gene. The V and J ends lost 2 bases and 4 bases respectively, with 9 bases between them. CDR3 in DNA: TGTGCCAGCAGCTTAGAGTCTTCAGGGGCCAACGTCCTGACTTTC. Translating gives CASSLESSGANVLTF.

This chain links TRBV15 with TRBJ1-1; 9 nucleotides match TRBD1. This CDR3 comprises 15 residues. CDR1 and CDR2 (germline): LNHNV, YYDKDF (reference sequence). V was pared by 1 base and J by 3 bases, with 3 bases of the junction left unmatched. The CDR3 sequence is CATSRGDRDHTEAFF. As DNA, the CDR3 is TGTGCCACCAGCAGAGGGGACAGGGACCACACTGAAGCTTTCTTT.

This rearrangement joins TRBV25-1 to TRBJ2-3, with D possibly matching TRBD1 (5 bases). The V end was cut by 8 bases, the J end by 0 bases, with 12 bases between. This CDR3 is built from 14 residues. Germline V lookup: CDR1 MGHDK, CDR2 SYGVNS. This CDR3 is CASRGHLSTDTQYF. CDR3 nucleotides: TGTGCCAGCCGTGGACACCTGAGCACAGATACGCAGTATTTT.

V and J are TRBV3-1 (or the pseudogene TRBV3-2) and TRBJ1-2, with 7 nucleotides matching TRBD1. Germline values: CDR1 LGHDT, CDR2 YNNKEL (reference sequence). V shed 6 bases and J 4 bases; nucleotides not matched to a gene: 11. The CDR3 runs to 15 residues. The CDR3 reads CASSPIDRVAYGYTF. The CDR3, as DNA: TGTGCCAGCAGTCCAATTGACAGGGTCGCCTATGGCTACACCTTC.

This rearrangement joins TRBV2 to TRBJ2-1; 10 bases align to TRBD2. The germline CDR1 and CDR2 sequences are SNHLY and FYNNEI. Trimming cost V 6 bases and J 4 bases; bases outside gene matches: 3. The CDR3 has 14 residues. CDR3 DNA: TGTGCCAGCAGGGGGACTAGCGTGTACAATGAGCAGTTCTTC. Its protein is CASRGTSVYNEQFF.

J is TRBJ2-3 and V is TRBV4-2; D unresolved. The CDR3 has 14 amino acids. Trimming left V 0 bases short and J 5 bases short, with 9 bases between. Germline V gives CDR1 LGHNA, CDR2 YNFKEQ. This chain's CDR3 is CASSQEQAGDTQYF. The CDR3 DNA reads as TGTGCCAGCAGCCAAGAGCAGGCAGGAGATACGCAGTATTTT.